The 28 T cell receptor beta chains given below trace back to one sample, sequenced in a study of long-term antiretroviral therapy in people with HIV. Researchers report immunoSEQ v3.0 was run at survey level. Here immunoSEQ multiplex PCR was the method, and the copy in TCRdb shows in-frame clones only, minus some. The repertoire consists of approximately 36,000 clones, with roughly 80% occurring once and the leading ten covering 5.5% to 7.5%. The sample here was unsorted PBMCs, taken 0.6 years after starting antiretroviral therapy. The origin of the receptors is a man aged 18 to 30 with HIV.

The rearrangement links TRBV4-3 to TRBJ2-1; 9 bases fit TRBD1. Trimming took 1 base from V and 1 from J; bases not matched to a gene: 2. Germline V gene sequence: CDR1 LGHNA, CDR2 YSLEER. This CDR3 is 16 amino acids long. As DNA, the CDR3 is TGCGCCAGCAGCCAAGCGACAGGGGGTTCCTACAATGAGCAGTTCTTC. It codes for CASSQATGGSYNEQFF.

The V call is TRBV7-3, the J call TRBJ2-1, with 7 nucleotides matching TRBD2. Trimming cost V 4 bases and J 7 bases; bases outside gene matches: 4. The CDR3 has 13 residues. Germline V gene sequence: CDR1 SGHTA, CDR2 FQGTGA. This chain's CDR3 is CASSYGGRNEQFF. The CDR3 DNA reads as TGTGCCAGCAGCTACGGGGGGAGGAATGAGCAGTTCTTC.

The chain links TRBV27 to TRBJ2-7; 12 nucleotides agree with TRBD2. This CDR3 is built from 17 residues. Per germline, CDR1 MNHEY and CDR2 SMNVEV (reference sequence). The V segment lost 8 bases and the J segment 3 bases; nucleotides outside the gene matches: 14. CDR3 region: CASRKLAGGVGHYEQYF. The CDR3 DNA is TGTGCCAGCCGGAAACTAGCGGGAGGAGTAGGTCACTACGAGCAGTACTTC.

The genes are TRBV28 and TRBJ2-7; 7 nucleotides agree with TRBD1. Unmatched junction bases numbered 7, after V lost 7 bases and J lost 4 bases. This CDR3 is built from 13 residues. The germline CDR1 and CDR2 sequences are MDHEN and SYDVKM. DNA for the CDR3: TGTGCCAGCATAGGGACAGACAAATACGAGCAGTACTTC. Translation gives CASIGTDKYEQYF.

This clone appeared a few times. This chain connects TRBV5-4 to TRBJ2-7, with D possibly matching TRBD2 (5 bases). Germline lookup yields CDR1 SGHNT and CDR2 YYREEE (reference sequence). V gave up 0 bases and J gave up 6 bases, with 13 bases separating them. The CDR3 is made up of 14 amino acids. The CDR3 nucleotides read TGTGCCAGCAGCTTGGGGTCCGGGAACGCCGAGCAGTACTTC. This translates into CASSLGSGNAEQYF.

J is TRBJ2-1 and V is TRBV19; D call uncertain. The CDR3 loop spans 15 amino acids. Between the trimmed V and J ends, which lost 9 bases and 6 bases, there was a span of 21 bases. CDR1 LNHDA and CDR2 SQIVND come from the germline V gene (reference sequence). The CDR3 here is CARKIGDPRFNEQFF. The CDR3 DNA sequence: TGTGCCAGGAAAATTGGGGATCCCCGATTCAATGAGCAGTTCTTC.

The chain employs TRBV5-1 and TRBJ2-7; D perhaps matches TRBD1 (6 bases). The germline CDR1 and CDR2 sequences are SGHRS and YFSETQ. Trimming stripped 0 bases from V and 4 bases from J, with 17 bases between. The CDR3 has 16 residues. CDR3 nucleotide sequence: TGCGCCAGCAGCTTGGGAGGACAGCAAGGACGGTACGAGCAGTACTTC. It encodes CASSLGGQQGRYEQYF.

This chain links TRBV11-2 with TRBJ2-1, with unresolved D. V was clipped by 3 bases and J by 10 bases, with 10 bases between them. The CDR3 extends over 12 amino acids. The germline V gene encodes CDR1 SGHAT and CDR2 FQNNGV. The CDR3 sequence is CASSFPTDEQFF. The CDR3 bases are TGTGCCAGCAGCTTCCCCACCGACGAGCAGTTCTTC. Variable domain in full (rest from reference TRBV11-2 and TRBJ2-1): EAGVAQSPRYKIIEKRQSVAFWCNPISGHATLYWYQQILGQGPKLLIQFQNNGVVDDSQLPKDRFSAERLKGVDSTLKIQPAKLEDSAVYLCASSFPTDEQFFGPGTRLTVL.

This clone was seen only once. The genes are TRBV15 and TRBJ2-7, with 8 bases lining up with TRBD2. From germline, CDR1 is LNHNV and CDR2 YYDKDF (reference sequence). After removal of 8 bases from V and 5 bases from J, the junction contained 14 bases not matched to a gene. This CDR3 contains 15 residues. CDR3 in DNA: TGTGCCACCGAGGGTGAGAGCGGGAGTGTCCACGAGCAGTACTTC. It translates to CATEGESGSVHEQYF.

The V gene is TRBV7-9, the J gene TRBJ2-1; the match to TRBD2 covers 7 bases. V was clipped by 5 bases and J by 7 bases; unmatched bases: 2. Germline-derived CDR1 and CDR2 are SEHNR and FQNEAQ (reference sequence). The CDR3 is made up of 12 amino acids. CDR3 sequence reads: CASSGRGNEQFF. CDR3 nucleotides: TGTGCCAGCAGCGGGAGGGGTAATGAGCAGTTCTTC.

This chain joins TRBV7-8 and TRBJ2-2; D possibly corresponds to TRBD2 (5 bases). The germline V gene encodes CDR1 SGHVS and CDR2 FQNEAQ. The CDR3 is 15 residues long. The V gene lost 1 base and the J gene lost 3 bases, with 9 bases spanning the gap. The CDR3 region is CASSLGGYHTGELFF. CDR3 DNA sequence: TGTGCCAGCAGCTTAGGCGGGTATCACACCGGGGAGCTGTTTTTT.

In the case of this clone: Other DNA variants within this sample encode the same CDR3. The gene calls are TRBV5-1 and TRBJ2-3, with TRBD2 matching over 11 bases. CDR1 SGHRS and CDR2 YFSETQ come from the germline V gene. With V trimmed by 0 bases and J by 3 bases, 0 bases remained unmatched. The CDR3 runs to 15 residues. CDR3 coding DNA: TGCGCCAGCAGCTTGGGACTAGCGGGGACAGATACGCAGTATTTT. This translates into CASSLGLAGTDTQYF.

A few counts support this clone. V gene TRBV7-8 combines with J gene TRBJ1-5; TRBD1 aligns across 12 bases. CDR1 and CDR2 from the germline V gene are SGHVS and FQNEAQ. CDR3 size: 16 residues. V shed 0 bases, J shed 8 bases, and the junction held 5 bases outside the gene matches. The CDR3 protein is CASSLAGTGGYEPQHF. The CDR3 DNA reads as TGTGCCAGCAGCTTAGCGGGGACAGGGGGCTATGAGCCCCAGCATTTT.

CDR3 amino acids: CASSGFQQYF. The CDR3, as DNA: TGTGCCAGCAGTGGTTTTCAGCAGTACTTC. This chain connects TRBV28 to TRBJ2-7, with D hard to call. CDR1 and CDR2 from the germline V gene are MDHEN and SYDVKM. The V end lost 5 bases, the J end lost 8 bases, and 7 bases lay between the germline ends. This CDR3 spans 10 amino acids.

The V and J genes are TRBV9 and TRBJ2-5; TRBD2 agrees at 8 bases. J lost 7 bases, V lost 0 bases, and 5 bases had no gene match. The CDR3 is 14 residues long. The germline gives CDR1 SGDLS, CDR2 YYNGEE. The CDR3 is CASSVDPGGGTQYF. In DNA, the CDR3 is TGTGCCAGCAGCGTAGATCCGGGAGGGGGGACCCAGTACTTC.

V gene TRBV6-5 combines with J gene TRBJ2-1; a possible D gene is TRBD1 (6 bases). The CDR3 length is 13 residues. V lost 5 bases and J lost 5, with 10 bases in between. Germline values: CDR1 MNHEY, CDR2 SVGAGI. The DNA for the CDR3 is TGTGCCAGCAGTGTGGGGGCGAACAATGAGCAGTTCTTC. It specifies CASSVGANNEQFF.

The V gene is TRBV29-1, the J gene TRBJ2-1, with D possibly matching TRBD2 (7 bases). Germline CDR1 and CDR2: SQVTM and ANQGSEA. The CDR3 consists of 16 residues. Between the trimmed V and J ends, which lost 4 bases and 0 bases, there was a span of 16 bases. In DNA form, the CDR3 reads TGCAGCGTTGGCGAAGGGAGGGGGAGCTCCTACAATGAGCAGTTCTTC. It specifies CSVGEGRGSSYNEQFF.

The J gene is TRBJ2-1, the V gene TRBV7-2; TRBD2 agrees at 8 bases. Germline V CDR1 and CDR2: SGHTA, FQGNSA. There are 16 residues in the CDR3. V shed 1 base, J shed 9 bases, and the junction held 11 bases outside the gene matches. This chain's CDR3 is CASSLGGRGRIAEQFF. The CDR3 coding sequence is TGTGCCAGCAGCTTAGGGGGTCGCGGGAGGATAGCTGAGCAGTTCTTC. Combining the CDR3 with reference TRBV7-2 and TRBJ2-1 gives the whole variable domain GAGVSQSPSNKVTEKGKDVELRCDPISGHTALYWYRQSLGQGLEFLIYFQGNSAPDKSGLPSDRFSAERTGGSVSTLTIQRTQQEDSAVYLCASSLGGRGRIAEQFFGPGTRLTVL.

V gene TRBV6-4 combines with J gene TRBJ2-2, with D uncertain. Germline CDR1 MRHNA, CDR2 SNTAGT. V lost 2 bases and J lost 2, with 3 bases in between. CDR3 length: 13 amino acids. CDR3 nucleotide sequence: TGTGCCAGCAGTGACGGCAACACCGGGGAGCTGTTTTTT. Translation: CASSDGNTGELFF.

The chain couples TRBV4-2 to TRBJ1-2, with D possibly TRBD1 on 5 matching bases. Between the trimmed V and J ends, which lost 2 bases and 0 bases, there was a span of 16 bases. Germline values: CDR1 LGHNA, CDR2 YNFKEQ. The CDR3 is 17 amino acids. CDR3 protein: CASSQSVGDPTNYGYTF. DNA for the CDR3: TGTGCCAGCAGCCAATCTGTTGGGGACCCAACTAACTATGGCTACACCTTC.

CDR3 bases: TGTGCCAGCAGTTTCGGGCGGGACGAAATCGGGACCCAGTACTTC. It yields the protein CASSFGRDEIGTQYF. This chain links TRBV6-6 with TRBJ2-5; TRBD2 might be the D (6 bases). CDR1 and CDR2 (germline): MNHNY, SVGAGI (reference sequence). V gave up 4 bases and J gave up 7 bases, with 19 bases separating them. This CDR3 contains 15 residues.

The J gene is TRBJ1-5, the V gene TRBV28, with D possibly matching TRBD1 (6 bases). Trimming took off 8 bases at V and 5 bases at J, with 22 bases between the two ends. Looked up from germline, CDR1 is MDHEN and CDR2 is SYDVKM. This CDR3 contains 16 residues. The CDR3 coding sequence is TGTGCCAGCTCTAGCCGGGACATGGGGGTTTATCAGCCCCAGCATTTT. Amino acid sequence: CASSSRDMGVYQPQHF.

The rearrangement joins TRBV18 to TRBJ2-3; D is unresolved. The germline V gene has CDR1 KGHSH and CDR2 LQKENI. The CDR3 sequence is 14 residues long. Trimming removed 3 bases from V and 4 bases from J, with 11 bases in between. The CDR3 bases are TGTGCCAGCTCACCGGGAAGAGCGCCAGATACGCAGTATTTT. Protein sequence: CASSPGRAPDTQYF.

The chain links TRBV6-6 to TRBJ2-7; 7 positions agree with TRBD1. J gave up 7 bases and V 5 bases, and 5 bases lay outside the gene matches. There are 12 residues in the CDR3. Germline V lookup: CDR1 MNHNY, CDR2 SVGAGI (reference sequence). CDR3: CASSQYRGEQYF. The DNA for the CDR3 is TGTGCCAGCAGTCAGTACAGGGGAGAGCAGTACTTC.

This CDR3 reads CASSSATTWGYNGYTF. The CDR3 DNA sequence: TGTGCCAGCAGCTCCGCAACCACCTGGGGGTACAATGGCTACACCTTC. The chain carries TRBV7-9 and TRBJ1-2, with D perhaps matching TRBD1 (5 bases). Germline V gene data show CDR1 as SEHNR and CDR2 as FQNEAQ (reference sequence). Between the trimmed V and J ends, which lost 4 bases and 6 bases, there was a span of 21 bases. The CDR3 spans 16 residues.

V and J are TRBV11-2 and TRBJ1-3; D gene unclear. The CDR3 is 16 residues long. The V gene lost 4 bases and the J gene lost 1 base, with 14 bases spanning the gap. CDR1 and CDR2 (germline): SGHAT, FQNNGV. The chain's CDR3 is CASSYYGPISGNTIYF. The CDR3, as DNA: TGTGCCAGCAGCTACTATGGACCCATTTCTGGAAACACCATATATTTT.

V gene TRBV28 combines with J gene TRBJ2-7; 8 nucleotides match TRBD1. Germline CDR1 MDHEN, CDR2 SYDVKM. CDR3 size: 15 residues. Unmatched junction bases numbered 7, after V lost 1 base and J lost 5 bases. CDR3 in amino acids: CASSLSGGADDEQYF. DNA of the CDR3: TGTGCCAGCAGTTTATCAGGGGGCGCGGACGACGAGCAGTACTTC.

The chain links TRBV5-6 to TRBJ1-2; maybe TRBD1 (5 bases). The CDR3 spans 14 residues. The ends were cut back, 1 base at V and 7 bases at J, with 14 bases in the middle. Germline V gene data show CDR1 as SGHDT and CDR2 as YYEEEE. CDR3 nucleotide sequence: TGTGCCAGCAGCTTGCGGGGCCCCTGGGGTGGCTACACCTTC. It translates to CASSLRGPWGGYTF.